This TCR beta chain stems from a study of technical replicates of blood from a few donors. Assay used: immunoSEQ multiplex PCR; TCRdb lists only in-frame clones, some missing. The table lists 85,000 to 95,000 clones, less than 96% of them singletons, with about 0.39% in the top ten. Germline V lookup: CDR1 MNHEY, CDR2 SMNVEV (reference sequence). CDR3 length: 15 amino acids. With 7 bases clipped from V and 8 bases from J, the junction kept 15 bases outside the gene matches. The rearrangement uses TRBV27 and TRBJ1-2; TRBD1 matches 8 bases. The receptor was derived from a human donor in good health. Sequencing was done on a sample of T cells isolated from PBMCs. The CDR3 nucleotides are TGTGCCAGCAAGCTTTCCCCGACAGGGGCAATGGGCTACACCTTC. This codes for CASKLSPTGAMGYTF.